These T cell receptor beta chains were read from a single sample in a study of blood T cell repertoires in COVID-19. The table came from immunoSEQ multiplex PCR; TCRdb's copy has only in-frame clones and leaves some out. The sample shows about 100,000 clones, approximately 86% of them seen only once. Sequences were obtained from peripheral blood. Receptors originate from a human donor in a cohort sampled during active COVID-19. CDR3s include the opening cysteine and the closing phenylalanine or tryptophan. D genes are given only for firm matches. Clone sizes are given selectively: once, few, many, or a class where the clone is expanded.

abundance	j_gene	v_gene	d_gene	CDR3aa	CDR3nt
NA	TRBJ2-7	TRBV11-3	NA	CASSLDSNSYEQYF	TGTGCCAGCAGCTTAGACAGTAACTCCTACGAGCAGTACTTC
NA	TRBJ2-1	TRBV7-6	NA	CASSSLKSSLYNEQFF	TGTGCCAGCAGCTCCCTAAAGTCTAGCTTATACAATGAGCAGTTCTTC
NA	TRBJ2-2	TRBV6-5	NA	CASSYLGVTGELFF	TGTGCCAGCAGTTACCTAGGGGTGACCGGGGAGCTGTTTTTT
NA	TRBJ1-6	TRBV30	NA	CAWSPRGDNSPLHF	TGTGCCTGGAGCCCTCGGGGGGATAATTCACCCCTCCACTTT
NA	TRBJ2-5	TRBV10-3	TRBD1	CAIRDRGAETQYF	TGTGCCATCAGAGACAGGGGCGCAGAGACCCAGTACTTC
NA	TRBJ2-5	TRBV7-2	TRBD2	CASSLVGPGLALETQYF	TGTGCCAGCAGCTTAGTGGGTCCGGGACTAGCGCTGGAGACCCAGTACTTC
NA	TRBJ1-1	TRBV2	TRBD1	CASSLQGYTEAFF	TGTGCCAGCAGCCTACAGGGGTACACTGAAGCTTTCTTT
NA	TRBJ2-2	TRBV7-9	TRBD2	CASSPGTTIWGTGELFF	TGTGCCAGCAGCCCCGGGACTACCATTTGGGGCACCGGGGAGCTGTTTTTT
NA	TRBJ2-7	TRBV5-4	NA	CASSLAVGPSEQYF	TGTGCCAGCAGCTTGGCCGTGGGGCCGAGTGAGCAGTACTTC
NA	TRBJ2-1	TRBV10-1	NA	CASSESGGSSYNEQFF	TGCGCCAGCAGTGAGTCGGGTGGGAGCTCCTACAATGAGCAGTTCTTC
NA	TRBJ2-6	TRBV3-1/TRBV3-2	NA	CASSHDRNPGANVLTF	TGTGCCAGCAGCCATGACAGGAATCCCGGGGCCAACGTCCTGACTTTC
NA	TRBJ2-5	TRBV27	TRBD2	CASRTSGQETQYF	TGTGCCAGCAGGACTAGCGGCCAAGAGACCCAGTACTTC
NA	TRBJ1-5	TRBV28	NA	CASRSISNQPQHF	TGTGCCAGCAGATCCATTAGCAATCAGCCCCAGCATTTT
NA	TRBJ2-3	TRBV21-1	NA	CASSKGRAGENTDTQYF	TGTGCCAGCAGCAAAGGTAGGGCGGGAGAAAACACAGATACGCAGTATTTT
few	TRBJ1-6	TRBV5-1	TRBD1	CASRDSSSPLHF	TGCGCCAGTCGGGACAGTTCTTCACCCCTCCACTTT
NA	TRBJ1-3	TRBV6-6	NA	CASSGSGNTIYF	TGTGCCAGCAGCGGTTCTGGAAACACCATATATTTT
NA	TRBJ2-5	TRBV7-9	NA	CASSLRSGVQETQYF	TGTGCCAGCAGCCTTAGGTCGGGAGTCCAAGAGACCCAGTACTTC
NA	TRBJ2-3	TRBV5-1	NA	CASSPQGFTDTQYF	TGCGCCAGCAGCCCACAGGGTTTCACAGATACGCAGTATTTT
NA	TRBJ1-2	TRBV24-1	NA	CATSQGAGGYTF	TGTGCCACCAGTCAGGGTGCGGGAGGCTACACCTTC
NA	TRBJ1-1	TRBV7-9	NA	CASSSRTANTEAFF	TGTGCCAGCAGCTCTCGGACAGCCAACACTGAAGCTTTCTTT
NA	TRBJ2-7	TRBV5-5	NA	CASSFAWGDYEQYF	TGTGCCAGCAGCTTCGCCTGGGGGGACTACGAGCAGTACTTC
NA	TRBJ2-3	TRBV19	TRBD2	CASSIGLAADTQYF	TGTGCCAGTAGTATCGGACTAGCGGCCGATACGCAGTATTTT
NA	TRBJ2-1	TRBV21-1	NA	CASSKGRTSGTNEQFF	TGTGCCAGCAGCAAAGGTAGGACTAGCGGGACCAATGAGCAGTTCTTC
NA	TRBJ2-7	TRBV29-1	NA	CSVSKQEYEQYF	TGCAGCGTCAGTAAACAGGAATACGAGCAGTACTTC
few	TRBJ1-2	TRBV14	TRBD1	CASSRDRFDGYTF	TGTGCCAGCAGTCGGGACAGGTTCGATGGCTACACCTTC
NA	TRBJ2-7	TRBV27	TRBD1	CASSWETGTYEQYF	TGTGCCAGCAGCTGGGAGACAGGGACCTACGAGCAGTACTTC
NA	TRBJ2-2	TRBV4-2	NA	CASSQDGDRPRFTGELFF	TGTGCCAGCAGCCAAGACGGCGACAGGCCCAGATTCACCGGGGAGCTGTTTTTT
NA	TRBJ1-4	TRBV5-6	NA	CASSPTGSRSEKLFF	TGTGCCAGCAGCCCTACAGGGAGTCGTAGTGAAAAACTGTTTTTT
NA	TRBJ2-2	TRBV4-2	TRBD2	CASSQDEAGVPTGELFF	TGTGCCAGCAGCCAAGATGAAGCGGGAGTCCCCACCGGGGAGCTGTTTTTT
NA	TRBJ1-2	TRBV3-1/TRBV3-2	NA	CASSPRGRGYTF	TGTGCCAGCAGCCCCAGGGGACGAGGCTACACCTTC